This T cell receptor (beta chain) was recorded in a study of beta chain features in type 1 diabetes. Overall study results and limits: For type 1 diabetes patients, VDJ junctions showed fewer insertions and more deletions. In all four CD4+ subsets, TCRB CDR3 length was significantly, moderately reduced in type 1 diabetes.

CD4+ naive, central memory, regulatory and stem cell-like memory subsets were isolated by sorting on CD45RO/CCR7/CD25/CD127/CD95/CD27. Expressed TCRB transcripts were sequenced, since all the RNA that had been isolated was reverse transcribed. Produced via immunoSEQ multiplex PCR; TCRdb's table is partial and in-frame only. The table includes a few hundred thousand clones, about 15% detected once. The CDR3 loop spans 15 amino acids. Germline V gene data show CDR1 as LNHDA and CDR2 as SQIVND (reference sequence). V trimming: 6 bases; J trimming: 4 bases; junction bases outside the gene matches: 11. There are a few counts of this clone. Antigen specificity is unknown.

The rearrangement uses TRBV19 and TRBJ2-5, with TRBD1 identical over 7 bases. The specimen was naive CD4+ T cells from blood. The origin of this receptor is a young man in good health. CDR3 sequence (DNA): TGTGCCAGTAGGGACTCACCGGGACAGTCAGAGACCCAGTACTTC. Translation gives CASRDSPGQSETQYF.